One and the same sample provided the 8 T cell receptor beta chains below, sequenced in a study of identical twins. MiXCR was run by TCRdb on the 5' RACE reads, yielding one entry per CDR3 protein. The sample shows roughly 630,000 distinct CDR3 sequences, under 8.5% of them seen only once. This sample also appeared in a second study, on yellow fever vaccine responses in identical twins.

The sequenced material came from PBMCs. These receptors originate from a woman aged 18-29 years in good health.

This clonotype has at least ten counts. V usage is TRBV12-3 or TRBV12-4 and J usage is TRBJ2-5, with a weak D call TRBD1 (7 bases). The CDR3 covers 14 residues. The V end was cut by 3 bases, the J end by 9 bases, with 17 bases between. DNA for the CDR3: TGTGCCAGCAGTTTGGGGGGACAGCCGACGGCCCAGTACTTC. It codes for CASSLGGQPTAQYF.

This clonotype was seen at least ten times. J is TRBJ2-2 and V is TRBV29-1, with 9 bases that match TRBD1. This CDR3 has 17 residues. Trimming at V came to 0 bases and at J to 3 bases, leaving 8 bases not matched to a gene. The germline CDR1 and CDR2 sequences are SQVTM and ANQGSEA. CDR3 bases: TGCAGCGTTGAAGATAGGCGCGGACAGGGGCACACCGGGGAGCTGTTTTTT. Its protein product is CSVEDRRGQGHTGELFF.

The genes are TRBV7-3 and TRBJ2-1; TRBD2 matches 8 bases. V was pared by 5 bases and J by 8 bases, with 14 bases of the junction left unmatched. This CDR3 is built from 16 residues. Germline CDR1 and CDR2: SGHTA and FQGTGA. CDR3 nucleotide sequence: TGTGCCAGCAGCCCACGAGGGCTAGCGGGTTCCGATGAGCAGTTCTTC. It translates to CASSPRGLAGSDEQFF. Based on the CDR3 plus reference TRBV7-3 and TRBJ2-1, the full variable domain is GAGVSQTPSNKVTEKGKYVELRCDPISGHTALYWYRQSLGQGPEFLIYFQGTGAADDSGLPNDRFFAVRPEGSVSTLKIQRTERGDSAVYLCASSPRGLAGSDEQFFGPGTRLTVL.

The chain recombines TRBV5-5 with TRBJ1-2; 11 nucleotides line up with TRBD1. The CDR3 length is 16 residues. Germline V lookup: CDR1 SGHKS, CDR2 YYEKEE (reference sequence). V dropped 5 bases and J dropped 8; count of bases not matched to a gene: 14. This CDR3 is CASRYAGQGAPGGYTF. The CDR3 DNA follows: TGTGCCAGCAGGTACGCAGGACAGGGGGCGCCGGGAGGCTACACCTTC.

The chain is built from TRBV20-1 and TRBJ2-2; D uncertain. V lost 1 base to trimming and J lost 3 bases, with 12 bases between them. CDR1 and CDR2 (germline): DFQATT, SNEGSKA (reference sequence). CDR3 length: 15 residues. The CDR3 nucleotides read TGCAGTGCTAGAGTTGGGCCCTGGGACACCGGGGAGCTGTTTTTT. It translates to CSARVGPWDTGELFF.

This clonotype was counted between two and nine times. V and J are TRBV27 and TRBJ1-1, with unresolved D. The CDR3 totals 13 residues. V was shortened by 6 bases and J by 1 base, with 9 bases between the two germline ends. Germline CDR1 reads MNHEY; CDR2 reads SMNVEV (reference sequence). CDR3 coding DNA: TGTGCCAGCAGCCCACATAAGAACACTGAAGCTTTCTTT. Translation: CASSPHKNTEAFF.

This clonotype occurred many times. This sequence joins TRBV7-7 and TRBJ2-1; TRBD1 matches at 7 bases. This CDR3 region has 15 residues. Germline V lookup: CDR1 SSHAT, CDR2 FNYEAQ (reference sequence). V shed 0 bases, J shed 6 bases, and the junction held 5 bases outside the gene matches. CDR3 residues: CASSLAPGQLNEQFF. The CDR3 DNA sequence: TGTGCCAGCAGCTTAGCCCCGGGACAGCTCAATGAGCAGTTCTTC. The full variable domain, its missing parts supplied by reference TRBV7-7 and TRBJ2-1, is GAGVSQSPRYKVTKRGQDVTLRCDPISSHATLYWYQQALGQGPEFLTYFNYEAQPDKSGLPSDRFSAERPEGSISTLTIQRTEQRDSAMYRCASSLAPGQLNEQFFGPGTRLTVL.

At least ten counts were recorded for this clonotype. The CDR3 DNA is TGCAGCGTTGAAGATCTCCGGGGGCGATGGACTGAAGCTTTCTTT. This sequence encodes CSVEDLRGRWTEAFF. The chain uses TRBV29-1 and TRBJ1-1; D is possibly TRBD1 (6 bases). Germline V lookup: CDR1 SQVTM, CDR2 ANQGSEA. The CDR3 has 15 residues. Trimming took 0 bases from V and 5 from J, leaving 16 bases between them.